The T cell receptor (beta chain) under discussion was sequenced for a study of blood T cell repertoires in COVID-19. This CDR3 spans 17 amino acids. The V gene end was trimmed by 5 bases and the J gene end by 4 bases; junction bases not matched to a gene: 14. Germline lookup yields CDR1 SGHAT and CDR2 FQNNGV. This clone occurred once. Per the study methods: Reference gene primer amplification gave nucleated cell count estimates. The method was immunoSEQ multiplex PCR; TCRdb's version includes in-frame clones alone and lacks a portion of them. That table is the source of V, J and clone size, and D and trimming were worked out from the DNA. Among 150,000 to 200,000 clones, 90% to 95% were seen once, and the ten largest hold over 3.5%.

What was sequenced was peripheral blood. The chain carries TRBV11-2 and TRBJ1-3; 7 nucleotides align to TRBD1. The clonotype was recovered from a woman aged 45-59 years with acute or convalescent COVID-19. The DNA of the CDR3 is TGTGCCAGCAGCCCCAGACAGGGTGCGAGTATCGGAAACACCATATATTTT. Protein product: CASSPRQGASIGNTIYF.